The following is a T cell receptor beta chain sequence with its context. The sample is drawn from a study of T cells in Graves' hyperthyroidism and ophthalmopathy. Each 10 ml fresh peripheral blood draw supplied the PBMCs. Trimming at V came to 3 bases and at J to 8 bases, leaving 5 bases not matched to a gene. The germline V gene has CDR1 SGHRS and CDR2 YFSETQ. The CDR3 is 15 residues long. Using RNA transcripts as the source, TCR beta CDR3 regions were amplified. The HTBI primer set drove a first-round RT-PCR of the TCR CDR3. Each CDR3 protein is one row after TCRdb ran MiXCR on the multiplex PCR reads. The sample shows a few hundred thousand distinct CDR3 sequences, about 20% of them seen only once.

The sample taken for sequencing was blood. The V gene is TRBV5-1, the J gene TRBJ2-1; 13 bases map to TRBD2. The origin of this receptor is a woman between 65 and 79 years old with Graves' ophthalmopathy. The CDR3 here is CASSSMGLAGHEQFF. CDR3 sequence (DNA): TGCGCCAGCAGCTCGATGGGACTAGCGGGACATGAGCAGTTCTTC. Looking up the rest from reference TRBV5-1 and TRBJ2-1 gives the full variable domain: KAGVTQTPRYLIKTRGQQVTLSCSPISGHRSVSWYQQTPGQGLQFLFEYFSETQRNKGNFPGRFSGRQFSNSRSEMNVSTLELGDSALYLCASSSMGLAGHEQFFGPGTRLTVL.